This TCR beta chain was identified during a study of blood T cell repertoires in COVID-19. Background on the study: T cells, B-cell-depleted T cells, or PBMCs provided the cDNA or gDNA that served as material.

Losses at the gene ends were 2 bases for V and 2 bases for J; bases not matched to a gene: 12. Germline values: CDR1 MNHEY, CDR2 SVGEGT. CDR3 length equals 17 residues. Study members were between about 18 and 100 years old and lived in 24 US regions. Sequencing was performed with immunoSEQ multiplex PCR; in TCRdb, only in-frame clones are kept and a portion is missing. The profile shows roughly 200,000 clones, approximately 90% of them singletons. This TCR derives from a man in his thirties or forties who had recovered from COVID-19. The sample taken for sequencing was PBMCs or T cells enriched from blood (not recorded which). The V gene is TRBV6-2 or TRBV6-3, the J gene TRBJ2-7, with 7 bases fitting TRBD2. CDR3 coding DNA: TGTGCCAGCAGTTACGCAATGCCTGGCGGGGGAACCTACGAGCAGTACTTC. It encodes CASSYAMPGGGTYEQYF.